This T cell receptor beta chain was documented in a study of blood T cell repertoires in COVID-19. About the research overall: The origin of the acute and convalescent COVID-19 samples was the United States, Italy and Spain. From T cells, B-cell-depleted T cells, or PBMCs came the material, which was cDNA or gDNA.

This CDR3 is 14 amino acids long. Germline V CDR1 and CDR2: SQVTM, ANQGSEA. The junction had 7 bases not matched to a gene; V was cut back by 7 bases and J by 4 bases. In the original workflow: Reference gene primer amplification gave estimated nucleated cell counts. The assay was immunoSEQ multiplex PCR, and TCRdb's table has in-frame clones only and misses some. That table gives V, J and clone size, and the DNA gave D and trimming. The data hold over 300,000 clones, with 90% observed a single time. Specimen: peripheral blood. V gene TRBV29-1 combines with J gene TRBJ1-3; 10 bases agree with TRBD1. The sequence was obtained from a man younger than 35 with active or convalescent COVID-19. The CDR3 protein is CSARGQGKGNTIYF. The CDR3 coding sequence is TGCAGCGCTAGGGGACAGGGGAAAGGAAACACCATATATTTT.